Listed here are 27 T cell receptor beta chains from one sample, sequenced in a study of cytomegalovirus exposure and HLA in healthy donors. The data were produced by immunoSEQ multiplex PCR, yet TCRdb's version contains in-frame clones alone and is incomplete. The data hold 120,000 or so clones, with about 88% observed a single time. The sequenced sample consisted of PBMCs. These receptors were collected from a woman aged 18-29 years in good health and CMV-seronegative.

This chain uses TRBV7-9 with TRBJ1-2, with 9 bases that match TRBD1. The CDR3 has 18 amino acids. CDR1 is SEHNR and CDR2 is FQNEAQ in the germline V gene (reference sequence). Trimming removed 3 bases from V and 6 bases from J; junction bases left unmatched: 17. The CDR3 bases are TGTGCCAGCAGCTTGACGTCCGGGACAGGGAGTGGGTTGGATGGCTACACCTTC. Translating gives CASSLTSGTGSGLDGYTF.

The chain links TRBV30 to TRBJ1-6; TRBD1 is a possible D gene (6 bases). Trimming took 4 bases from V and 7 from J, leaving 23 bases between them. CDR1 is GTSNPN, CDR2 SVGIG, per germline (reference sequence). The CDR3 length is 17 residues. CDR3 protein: CAWNKEGGAVRNSPLHF. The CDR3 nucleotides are TGTGCCTGGAATAAGGAGGGGGGGGCTGTTCGGAATTCACCCCTCCACTTT.

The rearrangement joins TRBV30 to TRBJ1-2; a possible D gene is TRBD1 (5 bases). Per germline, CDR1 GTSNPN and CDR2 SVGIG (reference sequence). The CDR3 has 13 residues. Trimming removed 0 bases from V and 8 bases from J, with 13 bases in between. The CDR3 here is CAWSVSGGGGYTF. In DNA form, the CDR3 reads TGTGCCTGGAGTGTATCTGGGGGGGGAGGCTACACCTTC.

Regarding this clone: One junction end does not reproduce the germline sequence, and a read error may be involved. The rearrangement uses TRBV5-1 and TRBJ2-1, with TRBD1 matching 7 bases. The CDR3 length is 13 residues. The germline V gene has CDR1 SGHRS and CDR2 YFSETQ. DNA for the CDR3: TGCGCCAGCAGCCCCGATCCCTTGACAGGGAGCCTCTTC. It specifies CASSPDPLTGSLF.

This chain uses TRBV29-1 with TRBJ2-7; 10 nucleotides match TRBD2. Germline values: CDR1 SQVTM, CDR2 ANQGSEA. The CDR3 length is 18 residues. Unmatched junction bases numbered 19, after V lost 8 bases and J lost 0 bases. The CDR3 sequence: CSHNPRSSGGPSSYEQYV. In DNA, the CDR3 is TGCAGCCATAACCCCAGGTCTAGCGGGGGCCCTAGCTCCTACGAGCAGTACGTC.

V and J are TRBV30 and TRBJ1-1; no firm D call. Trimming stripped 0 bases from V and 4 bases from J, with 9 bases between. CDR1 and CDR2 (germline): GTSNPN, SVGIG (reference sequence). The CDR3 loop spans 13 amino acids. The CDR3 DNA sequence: TGTGCCTGGAGTGTATCAGCGGGCACTGAAGCTTTCTTT. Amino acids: CAWSVSAGTEAFF.

The CDR3 spells CASSYGQGAGEQYF. CDR3 sequence (DNA): TGTGCCAGCAGTTACGGTCAGGGGGCAGGAGAGCAGTACTTC. The chain joins TRBV6-5 to TRBJ2-7; TRBD1 agrees at 8 bases. This CDR3 is built from 14 residues. Trimming took 2 bases from V and 7 from J; bases not matched to a gene: 7. Looked up from germline, CDR1 is MNHEY and CDR2 is SVGAGI.

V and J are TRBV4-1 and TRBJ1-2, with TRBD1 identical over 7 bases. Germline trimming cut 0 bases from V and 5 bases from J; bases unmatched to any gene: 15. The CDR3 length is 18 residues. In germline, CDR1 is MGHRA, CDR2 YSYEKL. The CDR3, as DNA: TGCGCCAGCAGCCAAGATGGAGAGGGGGCGTTTGCTCAATATGGCTACACCTTC. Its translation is CASSQDGEGAFAQYGYTF.

This CDR3 is CAPVGGLVYEQYV. The DNA of the CDR3 is TGCGCCCCAGTCGGCGGCCTCGTCTACGAGCAGTACGTC. This chain links TRBV5-1 with TRBJ2-7; D gene unclear. Trimming cost V 10 bases and J 3 bases, with 17 bases left between them. This CDR3 is built from 13 residues. Germline CDR1 and CDR2: SGHRS and YFSETQ.

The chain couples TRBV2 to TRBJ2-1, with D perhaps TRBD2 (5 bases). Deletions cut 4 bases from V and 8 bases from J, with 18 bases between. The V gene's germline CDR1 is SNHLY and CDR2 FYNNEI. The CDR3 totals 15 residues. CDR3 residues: CASSAGQTFSDEQFF. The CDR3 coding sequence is TGTGCCAGCAGTGCCGGGCAGACCTTTAGCGATGAGCAGTTCTTC.

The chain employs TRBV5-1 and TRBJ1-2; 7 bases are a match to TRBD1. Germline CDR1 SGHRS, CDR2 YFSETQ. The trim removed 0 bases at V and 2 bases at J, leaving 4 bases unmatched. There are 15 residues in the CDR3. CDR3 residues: CASSLAGTENYGYTF. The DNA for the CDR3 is TGCGCCAGCAGCTTGGCGGGGACAGAAAACTATGGCTACACCTTC.

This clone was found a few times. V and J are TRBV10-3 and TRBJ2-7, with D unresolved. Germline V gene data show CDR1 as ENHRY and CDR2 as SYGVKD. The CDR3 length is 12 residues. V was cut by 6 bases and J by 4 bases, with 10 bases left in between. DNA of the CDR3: TGTGCCATCAGACTTGACACGTACGAGCAGTACTTC. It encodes CAIRLDTYEQYF.

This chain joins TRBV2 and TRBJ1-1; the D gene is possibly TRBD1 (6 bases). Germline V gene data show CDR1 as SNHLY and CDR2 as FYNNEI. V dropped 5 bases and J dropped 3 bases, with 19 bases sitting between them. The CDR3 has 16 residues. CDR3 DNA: TGTGCCAGCAGTAACAGGGTTCGGAGTGTGCACACTGAAGCTTTCTTT. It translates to CASSNRVRSVHTEAFF.

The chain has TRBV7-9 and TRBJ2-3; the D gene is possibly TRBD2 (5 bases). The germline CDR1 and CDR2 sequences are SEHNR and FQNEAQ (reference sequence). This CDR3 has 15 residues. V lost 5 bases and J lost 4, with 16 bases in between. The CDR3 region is CASSPQPLGADTQYF. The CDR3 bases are TGTGCCAGCAGCCCACAACCACTAGGTGCAGATACGCAGTATTTT.

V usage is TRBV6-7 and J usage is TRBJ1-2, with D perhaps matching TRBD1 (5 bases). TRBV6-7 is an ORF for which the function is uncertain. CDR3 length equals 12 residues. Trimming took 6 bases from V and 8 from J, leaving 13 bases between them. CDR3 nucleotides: TGTGCCAGCAGGTACAGGAGGCAGGGCTACACCTTC. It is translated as CASRYRRQGYTF.

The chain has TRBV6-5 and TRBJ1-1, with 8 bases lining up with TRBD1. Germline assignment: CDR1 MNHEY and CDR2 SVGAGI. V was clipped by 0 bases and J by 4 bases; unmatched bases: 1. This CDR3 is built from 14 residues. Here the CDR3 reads CASSYSTGATEAFF. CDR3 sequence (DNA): TGTGCCAGCAGTTACTCGACAGGGGCCACTGAAGCTTTCTTT.

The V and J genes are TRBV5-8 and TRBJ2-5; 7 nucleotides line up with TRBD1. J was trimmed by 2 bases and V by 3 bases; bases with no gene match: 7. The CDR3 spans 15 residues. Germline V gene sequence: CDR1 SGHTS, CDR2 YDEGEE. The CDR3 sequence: CASSSKDRRQETQYF. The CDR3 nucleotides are TGTGCCAGCAGCTCTAAGGACAGGAGACAAGAGACCCAGTACTTC.

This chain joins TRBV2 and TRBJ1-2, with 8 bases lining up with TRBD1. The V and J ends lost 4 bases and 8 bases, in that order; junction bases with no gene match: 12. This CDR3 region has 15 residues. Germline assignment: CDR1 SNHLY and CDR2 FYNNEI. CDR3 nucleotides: TGTGCCAGCAGTGTTCAGGGGACAGGAGGCTCGGGCTACACCTTC. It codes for CASSVQGTGGSGYTF.

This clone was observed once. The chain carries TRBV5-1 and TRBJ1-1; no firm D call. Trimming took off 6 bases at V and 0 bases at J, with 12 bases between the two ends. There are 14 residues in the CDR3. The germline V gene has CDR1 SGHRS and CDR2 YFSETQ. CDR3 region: CASTAGSLNTEAFF. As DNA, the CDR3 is TGCGCCAGCACCGCGGGGTCTCTGAACACTGAAGCTTTCTTT.

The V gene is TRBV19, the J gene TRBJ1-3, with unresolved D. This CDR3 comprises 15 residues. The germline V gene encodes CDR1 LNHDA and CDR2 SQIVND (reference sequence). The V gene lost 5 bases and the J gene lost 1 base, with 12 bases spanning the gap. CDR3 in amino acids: CASSPILFSGNTIYF. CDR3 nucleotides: TGTGCCAGTAGTCCTATTCTCTTTTCTGGAAACACCATATATTTT.

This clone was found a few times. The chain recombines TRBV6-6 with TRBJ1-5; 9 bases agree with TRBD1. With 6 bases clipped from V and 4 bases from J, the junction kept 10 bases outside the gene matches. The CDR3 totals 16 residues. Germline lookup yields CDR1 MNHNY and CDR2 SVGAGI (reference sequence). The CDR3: CASRPPGQGRNQPQHF. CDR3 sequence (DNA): TGTGCCAGCAGGCCCCCGGGACAGGGTCGGAATCAGCCCCAGCATTTT.

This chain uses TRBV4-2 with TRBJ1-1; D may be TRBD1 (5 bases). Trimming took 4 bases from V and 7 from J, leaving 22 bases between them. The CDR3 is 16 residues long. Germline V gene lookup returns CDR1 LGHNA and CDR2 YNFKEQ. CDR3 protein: CASSPNQDSRPGEAFF. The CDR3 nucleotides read TGTGCCAGCAGCCCAAACCAAGACAGTCGGCCGGGTGAAGCTTTCTTT.

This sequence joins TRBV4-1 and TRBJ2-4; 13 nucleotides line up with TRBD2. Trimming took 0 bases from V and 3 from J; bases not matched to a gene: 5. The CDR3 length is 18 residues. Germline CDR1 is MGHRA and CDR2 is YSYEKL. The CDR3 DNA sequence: TGCGCCAGCAGCCAAGAACTAGCGGGGGGGTTTTTCAAAAACATTCAGTACTTC. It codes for CASSQELAGGFFKNIQYF.

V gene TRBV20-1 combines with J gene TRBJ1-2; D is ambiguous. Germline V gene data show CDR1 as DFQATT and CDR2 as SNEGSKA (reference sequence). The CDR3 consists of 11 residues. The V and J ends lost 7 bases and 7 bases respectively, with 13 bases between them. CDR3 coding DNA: TGCAGTGTCCCCCGGGAGTCTGGCTACACCTTC. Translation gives CSVPRESGYTF.

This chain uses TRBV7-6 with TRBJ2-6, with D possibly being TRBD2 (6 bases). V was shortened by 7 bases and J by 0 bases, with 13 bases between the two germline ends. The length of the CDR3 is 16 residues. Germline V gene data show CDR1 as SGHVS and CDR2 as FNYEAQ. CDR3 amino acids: CASTLYGGSGANVLTF. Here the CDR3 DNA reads TGTGCCAGCACCCTTTACGGGGGCTCTGGGGCCAACGTCCTGACTTTC.

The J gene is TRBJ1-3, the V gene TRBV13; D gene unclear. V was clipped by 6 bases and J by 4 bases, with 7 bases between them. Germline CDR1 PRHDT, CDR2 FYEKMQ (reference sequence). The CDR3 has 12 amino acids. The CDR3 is CASSYSGNTIYF. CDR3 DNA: TGTGCCAGCAGTTATTCCGGAAACACCATATATTTT.

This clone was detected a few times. Here the CDR3 DNA reads TGTGCCTGTCAACATCGGAGTGGGACTGAAGCTTTCTTT. This codes for CACQHRSGTEAFF. This rearrangement joins TRBV30 to TRBJ1-1; no definite D call. Germline loops: CDR1 GTSNPN, CDR2 SVGIG (reference sequence). Trimming took off 6 bases at V and 5 bases at J, with 16 bases between the two ends. CDR3 length equals 13 residues.